A single sample is the source of the 2 T cell receptor beta chains below, sequenced in a study of blood T cell repertoires in COVID-19. Some clones are missing from TCRdb's copy, which holds only in-frame ones; the method was immunoSEQ multiplex PCR. The data show about 190,000 clones, 80% to 90% seen once. Specimen: peripheral blood. These receptors all come from a woman aged 70-85 years with active or convalescent COVID-19.

The chain carries TRBV6-1 and TRBJ1-6, with 7 bases lining up with TRBD1. V lost 2 bases, J lost 6 bases, and 4 bases stayed unmatched. Germline V gene sequence: CDR1 MNHNS, CDR2 SASEGT. The CDR3 is 15 amino acids. The DNA for the CDR3 is TGTGCCAGCAGTGAACCGGGACAGACTAATTCACCCCTCCACTTT. Translating gives CASSEPGQTNSPLHF.

The chain couples TRBV5-5 to TRBJ2-7; 8 positions match TRBD1. V was pared by 4 bases and J by 7 bases, with 4 bases of the junction left unmatched. The length of the CDR3 is 12 residues. The germline V gene encodes CDR1 SGHKS and CDR2 YYEKEE (reference sequence). In nucleotides, the CDR3 is TGTGCCAGCAGCCCAGGGGGCGGTGAGCAGTACTTC. Translated, it gives CASSPGGGEQYF.